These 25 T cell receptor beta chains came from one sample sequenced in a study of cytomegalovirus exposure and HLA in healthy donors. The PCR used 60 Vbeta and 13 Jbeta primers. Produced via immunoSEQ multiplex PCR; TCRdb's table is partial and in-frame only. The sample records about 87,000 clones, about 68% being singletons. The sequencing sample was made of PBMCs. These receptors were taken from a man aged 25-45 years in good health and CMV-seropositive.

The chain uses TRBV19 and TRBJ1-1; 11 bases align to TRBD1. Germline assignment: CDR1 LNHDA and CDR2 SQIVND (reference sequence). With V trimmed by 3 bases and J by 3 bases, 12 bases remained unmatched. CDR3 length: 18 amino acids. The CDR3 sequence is CASSISGTGGRRDTEAFF. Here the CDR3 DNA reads TGTGCCAGTAGTATTAGCGGGACAGGGGGTCGGCGGGACACTGAAGCTTTCTTT.

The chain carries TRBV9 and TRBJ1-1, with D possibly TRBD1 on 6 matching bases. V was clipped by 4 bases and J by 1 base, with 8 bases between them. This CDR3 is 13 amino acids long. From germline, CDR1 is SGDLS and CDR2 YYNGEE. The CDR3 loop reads CASSLQGNTEAFF. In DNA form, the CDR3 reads TGTGCCAGCAGCCTACAGGGGAACACTGAAGCTTTCTTT. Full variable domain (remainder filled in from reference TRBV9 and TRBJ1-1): DSGVTQTPKHLITATGQRVTLRCSPRSGDLSVYWYQQSLDQGLQFLIQYYNGEERAKGNILERFSAQQFPDLHSELNLSSLELGDSALYFCASSLQGNTEAFFGQGTRLTVV.

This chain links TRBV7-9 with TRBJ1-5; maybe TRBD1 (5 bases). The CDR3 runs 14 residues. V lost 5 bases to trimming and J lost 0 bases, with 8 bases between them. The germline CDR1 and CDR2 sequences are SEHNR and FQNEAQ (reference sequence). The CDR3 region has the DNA TGTGCCAGCAGCCCAGGGTATAGCAATCAGCCCCAGCATTTT. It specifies CASSPGYSNQPQHF.

CDR3 nucleotides: TGTGCCAGCAGCTTAGGAGATGCTCGTAGCTCCTACGAGCAGTACTTC. Protein: CASSLGDARSSYEQYF. J is TRBJ2-7 and V is TRBV7-9; D not resolved. The CDR3 spans 16 residues. Germline CDR1 reads SEHNR; CDR2 reads FQNEAQ (reference sequence). V was pared by 1 base and J by 0 bases, with 13 bases between.

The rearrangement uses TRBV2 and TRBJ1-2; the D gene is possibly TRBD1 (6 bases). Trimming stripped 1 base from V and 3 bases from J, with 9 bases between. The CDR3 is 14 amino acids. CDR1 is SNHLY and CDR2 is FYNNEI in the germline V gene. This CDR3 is CASSEDRVDYGYTF. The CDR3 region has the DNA TGTGCCAGCAGTGAAGACAGGGTGGACTATGGCTACACCTTC.

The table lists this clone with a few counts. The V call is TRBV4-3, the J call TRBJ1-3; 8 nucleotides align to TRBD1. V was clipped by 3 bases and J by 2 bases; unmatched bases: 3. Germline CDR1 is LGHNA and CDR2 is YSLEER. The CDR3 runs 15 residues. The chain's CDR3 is CASSQLTGAGNTIYF. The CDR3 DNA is TGCGCCAGCAGCCAGCTGACAGGGGCTGGAAACACCATATATTTT.

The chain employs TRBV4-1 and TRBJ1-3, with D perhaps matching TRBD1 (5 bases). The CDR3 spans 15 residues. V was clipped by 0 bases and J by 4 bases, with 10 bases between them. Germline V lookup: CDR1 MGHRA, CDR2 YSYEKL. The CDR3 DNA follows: TGCGCCAGCAGCCAAGATGGGGGAGGAGGAAACACCATATATTTT. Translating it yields CASSQDGGGGNTIYF.

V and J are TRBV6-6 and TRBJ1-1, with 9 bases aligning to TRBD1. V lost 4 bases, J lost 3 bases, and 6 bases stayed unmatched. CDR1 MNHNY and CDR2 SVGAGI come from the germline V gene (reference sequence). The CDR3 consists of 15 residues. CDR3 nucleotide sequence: TGTGCCAGCAGTTGGGGACAGGGTCGGGACACTGAAGCTTTCTTT. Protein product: CASSWGQGRDTEAFF.

CDR3 bases: TGCACGTCGAACAGGGTGAACACTGAAGCTTTCTTT. Protein: CTSNRVNTEAFF. This chain connects TRBV29-1 to TRBJ1-1; D is perhaps TRBD1 (6 bases). CDR1 is SQVTM, CDR2 ANQGSEA, per germline. The CDR3 consists of 12 residues.

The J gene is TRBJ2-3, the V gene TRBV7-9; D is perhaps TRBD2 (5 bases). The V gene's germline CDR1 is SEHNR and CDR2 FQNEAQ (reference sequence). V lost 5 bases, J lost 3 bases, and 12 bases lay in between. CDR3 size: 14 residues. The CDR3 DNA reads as TGTGCCAGCAGCCACGGACTGAGTACAGATACGCAGTATTTT. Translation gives CASSHGLSTDTQYF.

As DNA, the CDR3 is TGTGCCAGCAGCCCTCCCCCCGGGGACACTGAAGCTTTCTTT. This codes for CASSPPPGDTEAFF. The J gene is TRBJ1-1, the V gene TRBV11-2; unclear D gene. Germline-derived CDR1 and CDR2 are SGHAT and FQNNGV. The CDR3 loop spans 14 amino acids. Trimming removed 5 bases from V and 3 bases from J, with 13 bases in between.

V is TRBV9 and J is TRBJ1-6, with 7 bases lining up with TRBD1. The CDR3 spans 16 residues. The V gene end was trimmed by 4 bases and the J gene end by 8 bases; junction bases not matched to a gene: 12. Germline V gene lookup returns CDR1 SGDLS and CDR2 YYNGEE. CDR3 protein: CASSPTGSRQDSPLHF. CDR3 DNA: TGTGCCAGCAGCCCGACAGGGTCCCGCCAAGATTCACCCCTCCACTTT.

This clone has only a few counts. CDR3 sequence reads: CASSRAGMNPMNTEAFF. The CDR3, as DNA: TGCGCCAGCAGCCGGGCAGGGATGAATCCAATGAACACTGAAGCTTTCTTT. The chain employs TRBV4-1 and TRBJ1-1; a weak D match, TRBD1 (5 bases). The CDR3 is made up of 17 amino acids. V shed 4 bases and J shed 0 bases, with 18 bases lying between them. CDR1 is MGHRA, CDR2 YSYEKL, per germline.

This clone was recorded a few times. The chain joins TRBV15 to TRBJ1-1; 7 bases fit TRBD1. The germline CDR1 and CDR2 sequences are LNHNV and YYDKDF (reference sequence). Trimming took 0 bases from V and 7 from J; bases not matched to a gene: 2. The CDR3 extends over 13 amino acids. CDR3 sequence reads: CATSREGDSEAFF. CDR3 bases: TGTGCCACCAGCAGAGAGGGGGACAGTGAAGCTTTCTTT.

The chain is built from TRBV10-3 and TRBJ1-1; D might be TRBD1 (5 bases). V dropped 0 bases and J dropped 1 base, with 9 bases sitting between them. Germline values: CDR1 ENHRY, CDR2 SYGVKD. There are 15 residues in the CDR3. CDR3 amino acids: CAISESTGGNTEAFF. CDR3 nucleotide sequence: TGTGCCATCAGTGAGTCGACCGGGGGGAACACTGAAGCTTTCTTT.

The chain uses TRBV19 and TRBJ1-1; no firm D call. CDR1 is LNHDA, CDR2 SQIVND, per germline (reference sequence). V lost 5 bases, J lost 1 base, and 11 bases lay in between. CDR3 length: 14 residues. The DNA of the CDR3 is TGTGCCAGTAGTCTACCGGGAGGGAACACTGAAGCTTTCTTT. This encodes CASSLPGGNTEAFF. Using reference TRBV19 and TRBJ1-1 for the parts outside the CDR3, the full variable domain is DGGITQSPKYLFRKEGQNVTLSCEQNLNHDAMYWYRQDPGQGLRLIYYSQIVNDFQKGDIAEGYSVSREKKESFPLTVTSAQKNPTAFYLCASSLPGGNTEAFFGQGTRLTVV.

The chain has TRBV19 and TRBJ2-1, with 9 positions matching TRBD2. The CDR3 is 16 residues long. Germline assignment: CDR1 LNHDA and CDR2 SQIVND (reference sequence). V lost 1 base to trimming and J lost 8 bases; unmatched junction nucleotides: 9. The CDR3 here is CASSIVTSGYGDEQFF. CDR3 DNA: TGTGCCAGTAGTATAGTGACTAGCGGTTACGGGGATGAGCAGTTCTTC.

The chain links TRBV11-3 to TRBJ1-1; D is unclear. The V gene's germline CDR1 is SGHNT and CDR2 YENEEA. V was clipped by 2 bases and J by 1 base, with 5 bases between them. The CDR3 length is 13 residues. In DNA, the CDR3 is TGTGCCAGCAGCTTATCAGGGAACACTGAAGCTTTCTTT. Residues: CASSLSGNTEAFF.

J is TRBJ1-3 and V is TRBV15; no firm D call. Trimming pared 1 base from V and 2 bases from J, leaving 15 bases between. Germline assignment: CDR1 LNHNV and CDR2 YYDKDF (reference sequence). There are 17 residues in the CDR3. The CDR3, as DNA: TGTGCCACCAGCAGAGGGGCTGCGGGGTATCCTGGAAACACCATATATTTT. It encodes CATSRGAAGYPGNTIYF. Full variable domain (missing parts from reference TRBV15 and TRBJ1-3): DAMVIQNPRYQVTQFGKPVTLSCSQTLNHNVMYWYQQKSSQAPKLLFHYYDKDFNNEADTPDNFQSRRPNTSFCFLDIRSPGLGDTAMYLCATSRGAAGYPGNTIYFGEGSWLTVV.

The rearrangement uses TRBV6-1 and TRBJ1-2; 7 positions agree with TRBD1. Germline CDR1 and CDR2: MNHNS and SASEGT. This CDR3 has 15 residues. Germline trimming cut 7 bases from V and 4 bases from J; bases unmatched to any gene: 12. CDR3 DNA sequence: TGTGCCAGCATTACCTTGACAGGGTTACGCTATGGCTACACCTTC. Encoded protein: CASITLTGLRYGYTF.

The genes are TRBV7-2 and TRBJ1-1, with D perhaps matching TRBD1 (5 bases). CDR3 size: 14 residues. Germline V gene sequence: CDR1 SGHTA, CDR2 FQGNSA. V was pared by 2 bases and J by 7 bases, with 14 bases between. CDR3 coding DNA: TGTGCCAGCAGCTTAATGGTCGACAGTAGTGAAGCTTTCTTT. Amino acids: CASSLMVDSSEAFF.

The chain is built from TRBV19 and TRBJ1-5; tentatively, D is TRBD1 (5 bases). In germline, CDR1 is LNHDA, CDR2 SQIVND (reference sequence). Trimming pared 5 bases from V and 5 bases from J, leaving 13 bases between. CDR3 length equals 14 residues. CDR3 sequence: CASSLQGGDQPQHF. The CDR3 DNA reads TGTGCCAGTAGTCTCCAGGGTGGGGATCAGCCCCAGCATTTT.

Here the CDR3 DNA reads TGTGCCAGCAGCTTTAGTGGTGAGACCCAGTACTTC. Amino acids: CASSFSGETQYF. The chain links TRBV11-2 to TRBJ2-5; D is ambiguous. V lost 3 bases and J lost 5, with 7 bases in between. The CDR3 covers 12 residues. Germline values: CDR1 SGHAT, CDR2 FQNNGV.

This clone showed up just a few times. The CDR3 spells CASSTGTGGHPLDEQYF. DNA for the CDR3: TGTGCCAGCAGTACCGGGACAGGGGGCCACCCTCTGGACGAGCAGTACTTC. The genes are TRBV25-1 and TRBJ2-7; TRBD1 matches at 12 bases. The CDR3 is 17 amino acids. V shed 5 bases and J 5 bases; nucleotides not matched to a gene: 13. Germline V lookup: CDR1 MGHDK, CDR2 SYGVNS.

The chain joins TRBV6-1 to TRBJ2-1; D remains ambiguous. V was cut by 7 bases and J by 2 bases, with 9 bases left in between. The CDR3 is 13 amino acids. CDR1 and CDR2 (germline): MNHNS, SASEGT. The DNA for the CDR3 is TGTGCCAGCACCTTAGCCCCCTACAATGAGCAGTTCTTC. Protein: CASTLAPYNEQFF.